This passage covers 26 T cell receptor beta chains from one sample sequenced in a study of immune characterization of retroperitoneal liposarcoma. TCRdb fed the PCR reads into MiXCR, producing one record per CDR3 protein. This table holds around 19,000 distinct CDR3 sequences, around two fifths found once. The sequencing sample was made of blood. These receptors came from a male donor with retroperitoneal liposarcoma.

The J gene is TRBJ2-1, the V gene TRBV6-1; 10 bases are a match to TRBD1. The tail of the sequence fits TRBJ2-7 better, so the J call may be wrong. This CDR3 comprises 17 residues. From germline, CDR1 is MNHNS and CDR2 SASEGT. CDR3: CASSEAQTGGAYNEQYF. The CDR3 DNA is TGTGCCAGCAGTGAAGCCCAGACAGGGGGCGCCTACAATGAGCAGTACTTC.

In its sample, this clonotype ranks as medium-sized. The rearrangement links TRBV6-1 to TRBJ2-1, with TRBD2 matching over 12 bases. The end of the DNA aligns better with TRBJ2-7, so the J call may be wrong. The CDR3 has 16 residues. Germline V CDR1 and CDR2: MNHNS, SASEGT. The CDR3, as DNA: TGTGCCAGCAGTTACAGTGGTCTAGCGGGAGGGGGGGAGCAGTACTTC. Residues: CASSYSGLAGGGEQYF.

V usage is TRBV7-9 and J usage is TRBJ2-7; D is unresolved. V was cut by 4 bases and J by 7 bases, with 26 bases left in between. This CDR3 comprises 17 residues. Germline values: CDR1 SEHNR, CDR2 FQNEAQ (reference sequence). The CDR3 nucleotides are TGTGCCAGCAGCTACGAACTGGGAATATCTCCCTACAATGAGCAGTACTTC. It translates to CASSYELGISPYNEQYF.

The chain joins TRBV6-6 to TRBJ2-2; TRBD2 matches at 10 bases. With 7 bases clipped from V and 9 bases from J, the junction kept 14 bases outside the gene matches. The CDR3 runs to 16 residues. In germline, CDR1 is MNHNY, CDR2 SVGAGI (reference sequence). This CDR3 is CASKPYGASGRRELFF. The DNA for the CDR3 is TGTGCCAGCAAGCCTTATGGGGCTAGCGGGAGACGGGAGCTGTTTTTT.

J is TRBJ2-7 and V is TRBV11-2; D is unresolved. Germline V gene lookup returns CDR1 SGHAT and CDR2 FQNNGV. The length of the CDR3 is 14 residues. Trimming removed 0 bases from V and 0 bases from J, with 6 bases in between. The CDR3 spells CASSLDSLSYEQYF. The CDR3 nucleotides are TGTGCCAGCAGCTTAGACTCGCTCTCCTACGAGCAGTACTTC.

This clonotype rates as medium-sized. The chain joins TRBV11-3 to TRBJ2-1; no clear D. V lost 3 bases to trimming and J lost 8 bases, with 5 bases between them. Looked up from germline, CDR1 is SGHNT and CDR2 is YENEEA. The CDR3 is made up of 11 amino acids. The CDR3 loop is CASSLKYEQFF. DNA of the CDR3: TGTGCCAGCAGCTTGAAGTATGAGCAGTTCTTC.

The chain links TRBV10-3 to TRBJ2-5, with D perhaps matching TRBD1 (6 bases). The tail of the sequence fits TRBJ2-1 better, so the J call may be wrong. The CDR3 consists of 16 residues. Germline values: CDR1 ENHRY, CDR2 SYGVKD. CDR3 nucleotides: TGTGCCATCAGTGGCGGCCCAGGGGCGTACCAAGAGACCCAGTTCTTC. Amino acid sequence: CAISGGPGAYQETQFF.

This clonotype was seen at least ten times. Its ends do not fully match the called genes, so a read error is possible. V and J are TRBV11-3 and TRBJ2-3; no clear D. This CDR3 spans 13 amino acids. CDR1 and CDR2 (germline): SGHNT, YENEEA. CDR3 nucleotide sequence: TGTGCTAGCAGCTTAGGTGGCACAGATACGCAGTATTTT. It encodes CASSLGGTDTQYF.

This clonotype was seen a few times. The CDR3 sequence is CASSLGGIPNEQFF. The CDR3 DNA sequence: TGTGCCAGCAGTCTCGGGGGAATTCCCAATGAGCAGTTCTTC. The rearrangement joins TRBV6-2 or TRBV6-3 to TRBJ2-1; maybe TRBD2 (6 bases). The CDR3 has 14 amino acids. V was cut by 5 bases and J by 6 bases, with 14 bases left in between. In germline, CDR1 is MNHEY, CDR2 SVGEGT.

This clonotype has at least ten counts. The V and J genes are TRBV10-3 and TRBJ2-3, with D possibly TRBD2 on 5 matching bases. V was trimmed by 7 bases and J by 4 bases, leaving 12 bases between them. CDR3 size: 13 residues. Germline V lookup: CDR1 ENHRY, CDR2 SYGVKD. As DNA, the CDR3 is TGTGCCATCAATACTAGGCTGGCAGATACGCAGTATTTT. Protein: CAINTRLADTQYF.

The chain's CDR3 is CAGPTEGLRYNEQFF. CDR3 DNA: TGTGCCGGCCCCACAGAAGGACTGAGATACAATGAGCAGTTCTTC. The gene calls are TRBV6-6 and TRBJ2-1; a weak D match, TRBD2 (5 bases). V was cut by 11 bases and J by 4 bases, with 21 bases left in between. From germline, CDR1 is MNHNY and CDR2 SVGAGI (reference sequence). This CDR3 region has 15 residues.

The gene calls are TRBV7-2 and TRBJ2-1, with TRBD1 matching over 7 bases. The length of the CDR3 is 15 residues. V shed 1 base and J 9 bases; nucleotides not matched to a gene: 9. CDR1 is SGHTA and CDR2 is FQGNSA in the germline V gene. CDR3 sequence: CASSLDRGIWGEQFF. The CDR3 nucleotides read TGTGCCAGCAGCTTAGACAGGGGAATTTGGGGTGAGCAGTTCTTC.

This clonotype came up many times. The rearrangement joins TRBV6-5 to TRBJ2-1; D might be TRBD2 (6 bases). Germline loops: CDR1 MNHEY, CDR2 SVGAGI. CDR3 length: 15 amino acids. V lost 0 bases, J lost 5 bases, and 11 bases lay in between. The CDR3 DNA follows: TGTGCCAGCAGTTACTCGAGTAGCGGACACAATGAGCAGTTCTTC. It codes for CASSYSSSGHNEQFF.

The chain recombines TRBV6-1 with TRBJ2-6, with D hard to call. Germline CDR1 reads MNHNS; CDR2 reads SASEGT. The CDR3 consists of 15 residues. Trimming took 6 bases from V and 0 from J, leaving 9 bases between them. CDR3 in DNA: TGTGCCAGCAGGAACCAAGACTCTGGGGCCAACGTCCTGACTTTC. Its protein product is CASRNQDSGANVLTF.

This clonotype was counted a few times. The chain employs TRBV7-2 and TRBJ1-3; D remains unclear. The CDR3 sequence is 14 residues long. Per the germline V gene, CDR1 is SGHTA and CDR2 is FQGNSA. V lost 1 base and J 4 bases, leaving 8 bases between the germline ends. CDR3 bases: TGTGCCAGCAGCTTAGTTATAGAAGGAAACACCATATATTTT. Protein product: CASSLVIEGNTIYF.

This clonotype was recorded a few times. This chain joins TRBV6-4 and TRBJ1-2; 8 bases match TRBD1. J gave up 7 bases and V 0 bases, and 7 bases lay outside the gene matches. From germline, CDR1 is MRHNA and CDR2 SNTAGT. This CDR3 comprises 15 residues. CDR3 loop: CASSDSGQGIGGYTF. In DNA form, the CDR3 reads TGTGCCAGCAGTGACTCCGGACAGGGAATAGGTGGCTACACCTTC.

The chain combines TRBV6-1 with TRBJ2-4; perhaps TRBD2 as D (6 bases). Judging by the DNA end, TRBJ2-1 fits better; the J call may be wrong. The CDR3 is made up of 15 amino acids. CDR1 is MNHNS and CDR2 is SASEGT in the germline V gene. This CDR3 reads CASSYHGGGGNEQFF. Written as DNA, the CDR3 is TGTGCCAGCAGTTACCACGGGGGAGGAGGTAATGAGCAGTTCTTC.

As for this clonotype: One junction end disagrees with the germline gene, perhaps due to a read error. V is TRBV7-2 and J is TRBJ2-5, with 11 bases matching TRBD2. Germline V CDR1 and CDR2: SGHTA, FQGNSA. The CDR3 totals 14 residues. The CDR3 protein is CASSALGLADERFF. The CDR3 DNA sequence: TGTGCCAGCAGCGCATTGGGACTAGCGGACGAGCGGTTCTTC.

The rearrangement uses TRBV6-6 and TRBJ2-3; D unclear. The end of the DNA aligns better with TRBJ2-1, so the J call may be wrong. This CDR3 is 12 amino acids long. CDR1 is MNHNY, CDR2 SVGAGI, per germline (reference sequence). The CDR3 DNA reads as TGTGCCAGCCTATCGCTGGGAAATGAGCAGTTCTTC. This encodes CASLSLGNEQFF.

The gene calls are TRBV11-1 and TRBJ2-4, with 10 nucleotides matching TRBD2. The J call may be mistaken, given a closer DNA end match to TRBJ2-7. The CDR3 length is 13 residues. Germline V gene data show CDR1 as SGHAT and CDR2 as FQDESV (reference sequence). Here the CDR3 reads CASRRSGRDEQYF. DNA for the CDR3: TGTGCCAGCAGACGAAGCGGGAGGGACGAGCAGTACTTC.

This clonotype has at least ten counts. The gene calls are TRBV6-1 and TRBJ2-1, with a weak D call TRBD2 (7 bases). The end of the DNA fits TRBJ2-7 better, so the J call may be wrong. CDR1 and CDR2 (germline): MNHNS, SASEGT. The CDR3 runs to 15 residues. The CDR3 is CASSSPGGSYNEQYF. CDR3 sequence (DNA): TGTGCCAGCAGCTCCCCGGGGGGCAGCTACAATGAGCAGTACTTC.

The rearrangement links TRBV6-1 to TRBJ2-1; 7 bases are shared with TRBD2. This CDR3 region has 12 residues. Looked up from germline, CDR1 is MNHNS and CDR2 is SASEGT. The junction had 5 bases not matched to a gene; V was cut back by 8 bases and J by 7 bases. The CDR3 DNA follows: TGTGCCAGCGGGACTAACTTGAATGAGCAGTTCTTC. This encodes CASGTNLNEQFF.

This clonotype was detected ten times or more. The chain is built from TRBV7-2 and TRBJ2-4, with a possible D match to TRBD1 (6 bases). CDR3 length equals 13 residues. V lost 8 bases, J lost 5 bases, and 13 bases lay in between. Looked up from germline, CDR1 is SGHTA and CDR2 is FQGNSA. The DNA of the CDR3 is TGTGCCAGCGGGGGACATCCTCAAAACATTCAGTACTTC. It yields the protein CASGGHPQNIQYF.

V is TRBV6-1 and J is TRBJ1-1; the D is unclear. Germline assignment: CDR1 MNHNS and CDR2 SASEGT. This CDR3 has 13 residues. V lost 5 bases and J lost 6, with 13 bases in between. The CDR3 DNA sequence: TGTGCCAGCAGTCGTATAAACCAGGCTGAAGCTTTCTTT. Translating gives CASSRINQAEAFF.

Remarks on this clonotype: A much more abundant neighbour one base away suggests this may be a read error. The genes are TRBV12-3 or TRBV12-4 and TRBJ1-1; D perhaps matches TRBD1 (5 bases). CDR3 length equals 17 residues. CDR3: CVSSKYYGRGGSTEAFF. In DNA form, the CDR3 reads TGTGTCAGCAGTAAATACTACGGACGGGGCGGTAGCACTGAAGCTTTCTTT.

The chain carries TRBV6-1 and TRBJ2-1, with 12 bases that match TRBD2. J gave up 3 bases and V 4 bases, and 7 bases lay outside the gene matches. The germline V gene has CDR1 MNHNS and CDR2 SASEGT. This CDR3 spans 17 amino acids. Written as DNA, the CDR3 is TGTGCCAGCAGTGCCCGCGGACTAGCGGGATTCTACAATGAGCAGTTCTTC. This translates into CASSARGLAGFYNEQFF.